Described below is a single T cell receptor beta chain sequence and its context. V dropped 6 bases and J dropped 5 bases, with 8 bases sitting between them. Per germline, CDR1 SQVTM and CDR2 ANQGSEA. The CDR3 length is 11 residues. The sample is drawn from a study of T cell responses to AZD1222 COVID-19 vaccine. Data came from immunoSEQ multiplex PCR; TCRdb stores just in-frame clones and leaves some out. The data show 100,000 to 150,000 clones, with about 93% seen just once and around 7% held by the top ten. The sample in question was peripheral blood, obtained on day 0 of AZD1222 vaccination. The clonotype originates from an adult in good health. The chain employs TRBV29-1 and TRBJ2-1; no clear D. CDR3 bases: TGCAGCGTGAGACAAAACAATGAGCAGTTCTTC. Encoded protein: CSVRQNNEQFF.